Below, 14 T cell receptor beta chains from the same sample are listed, as sequenced in a study of radiotherapy plus CTLA-4 blockade in lung cancer. The table came from immunoSEQ multiplex PCR; TCRdb's copy has only in-frame clones and leaves some out. This table has fewer than 100,000 clones, roughly four fifths appearing once. Sample: peripheral blood, taken from a patient treated with radiotherapy plus ipilimumab. Every receptor here comes from a human donor with non-small cell lung cancer who had stable disease on radiotherapy plus ipilimumab.

The V gene is TRBV19, the J gene TRBJ1-1; TRBD1 matches at 7 bases. This CDR3 has 15 amino acids. Germline trimming cut 7 bases from V and 6 bases from J; bases unmatched to any gene: 14. Germline lookup yields CDR1 LNHDA and CDR2 SQIVND (reference sequence). The CDR3 nucleotides read TGTGCCAGTATCATCAGAAGGGGGCAGGGCTCTGAAGCTTTCTTT. Translating it yields CASIIRRGQGSEAFF.

The chain has TRBV2 and TRBJ1-5; tentative D call: TRBD1 (5 bases). V was pared by 7 bases and J by 6 bases, with 13 bases between. The V gene's germline CDR1 is SNHLY and CDR2 FYNNEI. This CDR3 comprises 13 residues. The CDR3 sequence: CASNSLGAQPQHF. In nucleotides, the CDR3 is TGTGCCAGCAACTCACTAGGGGCTCAGCCCCAGCATTTT.

This clone was recorded a few times. The chain joins TRBV6-1 to TRBJ2-7, with no clear D. Germline loops: CDR1 MNHNS, CDR2 SASEGT. CDR3 length equals 15 residues. The ends were cut back, 11 bases at V and 2 bases at J, with 22 bases in the middle. The CDR3 reads CARTPGYSTTYEQYF. In DNA, the CDR3 is TGTGCCCGAACCCCTGGGTACAGTACGACCTACGAGCAGTACTTC.

V usage is TRBV7-9 and J usage is TRBJ2-3; D not resolved. Per germline, CDR1 SEHNR and CDR2 FQNEAQ (reference sequence). The V end was cut by 3 bases, the J end by 3 bases, with 4 bases between. The CDR3 runs 12 residues. The CDR3 sequence: CASSFETDTQYF. In DNA, the CDR3 is TGTGCCAGCAGCTTTGAGACAGATACGCAGTATTTT.

The DNA for the CDR3 is TGTGCCAGCAGTTATTATAACGGGGAGCTGTTTTTT. It translates to CASSYYNGELFF. V and J are TRBV28 and TRBJ2-2, with D unclear. Trimming removed 4 bases from V and 7 bases from J, with 7 bases in between. Germline CDR1 is MDHEN and CDR2 is SYDVKM. The length of the CDR3 is 12 residues.

This rearrangement joins TRBV7-9 to TRBJ1-5; 9 bases are a match to TRBD1. CDR3 length: 14 residues. J lost 10 bases, V lost 5 bases, and 9 bases had no gene match. Germline CDR1 is SEHNR and CDR2 is FQNEAQ (reference sequence). CDR3 sequence reads: CASSVGTGRDPQHF. Here the CDR3 DNA reads TGTGCCAGCAGCGTCGGGACAGGGCGAGATCCCCAGCATTTT.

The rearrangement links TRBV7-6 to TRBJ1-3; perhaps TRBD1 as D (5 bases). The CDR3 runs to 16 residues. Germline-derived CDR1 and CDR2 are SGHVS and FNYEAQ. V gave up 2 bases and J gave up 0 bases, with 11 bases separating them. The CDR3 nucleotides are TGTGCCAGCAGCTTAAGTGGAGGGGACTCTGGAAACACCATATATTTT. It encodes CASSLSGGDSGNTIYF. Full variable domain (remainder filled in from reference TRBV7-6 and TRBJ1-3): GAGVSQSPRYKVTKRGQDVALRCDPISGHVSLYWYRQALGQGPEFLTYFNYEAQQDKSGLPNDRFSAERPEGSISTLTIQRTEQRDSAMYRCASSLSGGDSGNTIYFGEGSWLTVV.

The chain is built from TRBV7-2 and TRBJ2-2; D perhaps matches TRBD1 (5 bases). The CDR3 is made up of 15 amino acids. With 0 bases removed from V and 7 bases from J, the gap between germline ends came to 12 bases. Germline V CDR1 and CDR2: SGHTA, FQGNSA. The CDR3 bases are TGTGCCAGCAGCTTAGCGACAGAAGGGGTCGGGGAGCTGTTTTTT. Translated, it gives CASSLATEGVGELFF.

The chain combines TRBV21-1 with TRBJ2-1; the D segment call TRBD2 is taken from the table without a DNA check. TRBV21-1 is a documented pseudogene. This CDR3 has 16 amino acids. CDR3 sequence reads: CASSQLRESSYNEQFF. As DNA, the CDR3 is TGTGCCAGCAGCCAACTCCGGGAGAGCTCCTACAATGAGCAGTTCTTC.

This chain joins TRBV5-4 and TRBJ1-2; TRBD1 matches 7 bases. Germline loops: CDR1 SGHNT, CDR2 YYREEE (reference sequence). V dropped 4 bases and J dropped 4; count of bases not matched to a gene: 7. This CDR3 has 14 amino acids. The DNA for the CDR3 is TGTGCCAGCAGCCCGGGGACAGTCCTCTATGGCTACACCTTC. It codes for CASSPGTVLYGYTF.

The V gene is TRBV27, the J gene TRBJ2-5, with 9 bases fitting TRBD2. Germline V gene sequence: CDR1 MNHEY, CDR2 SMNVEV (reference sequence). The CDR3 runs 19 residues. Trimming cost V 4 bases and J 5 bases; bases outside gene matches: 20. The CDR3 nucleotides are TGTGCCAGCAGTTCCCCCGAGGATAGCGGGGGACGGGGCCCGGAGACCCAGTACTTC. Protein product: CASSSPEDSGGRGPETQYF.

This sequence joins TRBV5-1 and TRBJ2-2, with TRBD2 matching 7 bases. The germline V gene has CDR1 SGHRS and CDR2 YFSETQ. V shed 1 base and J 7 bases; nucleotides not matched to a gene: 10. The CDR3 covers 16 residues. The CDR3 DNA reads as TGCGCCAGCAGCTTGTACGAGGGCGGGAGAGGCGGGGAGCTGTTTTTT. This sequence encodes CASSLYEGGRGGELFF. The full variable domain, rest sourced from reference TRBV5-1 and TRBJ2-2, is KAGVTQTPRYLIKTRGQQVTLSCSPISGHRSVSWYQQTPGQGLQFLFEYFSETQRNKGNFPGRFSGRQFSNSRSEMNVSTLELGDSALYLCASSLYEGGRGGELFFGEGSRLTVL.

This clone was found a few times. This sequence joins TRBV4-1 and TRBJ1-6; D is ambiguous. The CDR3 is 13 amino acids. Germline V gene sequence: CDR1 MGHRA, CDR2 YSYEKL. The ends were cut back, 3 bases at V and 14 bases at J, with 14 bases in the middle. The CDR3 DNA reads as TGCGCCAGCAGCCACCCAGACGTATACTCCCTCCACTTT. This codes for CASSHPDVYSLHF.

The chain is built from TRBV19 and TRBJ2-3, with 9 bases that match TRBD2. Germline lookup yields CDR1 LNHDA and CDR2 SQIVND (reference sequence). The V gene end was trimmed by 2 bases and the J gene end by 7 bases; junction bases not matched to a gene: 7. The CDR3 length is 15 residues. CDR3 in amino acids: CASSITRGGAYTQYF. In DNA form, the CDR3 reads TGTGCCAGTAGTATAACGCGGGGGGGCGCCTATACGCAGTATTTT.